This is a list of T cell receptor beta chains from one sample in a study of cytomegalovirus exposure and HLA in healthy donors. Assay used: immunoSEQ multiplex PCR; TCRdb lists only in-frame clones, some missing. Here the sample spans around 130,000 clones, approximately 68% being singletons. Sequenced input: PBMCs. The origin of the receptors is a man aged 30 to 45 in good health and CMV-seropositive. CDR3s include the opening cysteine and the closing phenylalanine or tryptophan. The D gene is left open where the match is weak. Clone size is given for some rows only: seen once, a few or many times, or a class if the clone is expanded.

CDR3 DNA | CDR3 protein | D gene | V gene | clone size | J gene
TGCGCCAGCAGCAGACGACAGGGGCTGACTGAAGCTTTCTTT | CASSRRQGLTEAFF | TRBD1 | TRBV5-1 | . | TRBJ1-1
TGTGCCAGCAGCCAAGGAGTTAACACTGAAGCTTTCTTT | CASSQGVNTEAFF | . | TRBV14 | . | TRBJ1-1
TGTGCCAGCAGCGTAAGCGCTACGGGGGGAGCTTTCTTT | CASSVSATGGAFF | . | TRBV9 | . | TRBJ1-1
TGTGCCAGCAGCCCGGACAGGGGCGACTCGGTGTATGGCTACACCTTC | CASSPDRGDSVYGYTF | TRBD1 | TRBV7-9 | . | TRBJ1-2
TGTTCCAGCAGCCAGACAGGGGGTAATGAAAAACTGTTTTTT | CSSSQTGGNEKLFF | TRBD1 | TRBV7-9 | once | TRBJ1-4
TGTGCCAGCAGTTTATCGAGGGGGGGCGGGGAGCTGTTTTTT | CASSLSRGGGELFF | . | TRBV27 | few | TRBJ2-2
TGTGCCAGTAGTATCTCGGACTCTTATGGCTACACCTTC | CASSISDSYGYTF | . | TRBV19 | . | TRBJ1-2
TGTGCCATCAGTGGCGGTAGCGGGAGAGAGACCCAGTACTTC | CAISGGSGRETQYF | TRBD2 | TRBV10-3 | . | TRBJ2-5
TGCGCCCGCCTACAGACAGGGTCTTGCAATCAGCCCCAGCATTTT | CARLQTGSCNQPQHF | TRBD1 | TRBV10-1 | few | TRBJ1-5
TGTGCCAGCTCACCACCGGAGTGGGACAGGGTGTCAAACGAGCAGTTCTTC | CASSPPEWDRVSNEQFF | TRBD1 | TRBV18 | . | TRBJ2-1
TGTGCCAGCCCTCCTACTAGCGGGAGTAGATTCGCCCCCTCCGAGCAGTACTTC | CASPPTSGSRFAPSEQYF | TRBD2 | TRBV28 | . | TRBJ2-7
TGCGCCAGCAGCCGGGTGACAGGGAGTGAAAGGGACGAGCAGTACTTC | CASSRVTGSERDEQYF | TRBD1 | TRBV5-1 | . | TRBJ2-7
TGTGCCATCAGCGTGGGACAGCTTGAAGCTTTCTTT | CAISVGQLEAFF | TRBD1 | TRBV10-3 | . | TRBJ1-1
TGTGCCAGCGGCCCATTAGGGACTAGCGGGAGCTCCTACAATGAGCAGTTCTTC | CASGPLGTSGSSYNEQFF | TRBD2 | TRBV27 | . | TRBJ2-1
TGTGCCACCAGCAGAGTAGGGGAAACCGATCAGCCCCAGCATTTT | CATSRVGETDQPQHF | . | TRBV15 | . | TRBJ1-5
TGTGCCAGCAGCTTTAGCGGGAGCTCCTACAATGAGCAGTTCTTC | CASSFSGSSYNEQFF | TRBD2 | TRBV9 | few | TRBJ2-1
TGTGCCAGCAGTTCGGGGTGGGGACAAGAGACCCAGTACTTC | CASSSGWGQETQYF | . | TRBV6-5 | few | TRBJ2-5
TGCGCCAGCAGCCCCAACCACAGGGCAACTAATGAAAAACTGTTTTTT | CASSPNHRATNEKLFF | . | TRBV5-1 | . | TRBJ1-4
TGTGCCAGCAGCTGGGGACAGGGGGCAATTGAAGCTTTCTTT | CASSWGQGAIEAFF | TRBD1 | TRBV5-5 | . | TRBJ1-1
TGCGCCAGCAGCTTGTCCTCGGTCACAGATACGCAGTATTTT | CASSLSSVTDTQYF | . | TRBV5-1 | . | TRBJ2-3
TGTGCCATCAGTGCCCGAGCGGGAGAGTTTGAGACCCAGTACTTC | CAISARAGEFETQYF | TRBD2 | TRBV10-3 | . | TRBJ2-5
TGTGCCAGCACTGACAGGGGGAGGTATGGCTACACCTTC | CASTDRGRYGYTF | TRBD1 | TRBV19 | . | TRBJ1-2
TGCGCCAGCAGCTCCAGGGCCCCGAACACCGGGGAGCTGTTTTTT | CASSSRAPNTGELFF | . | TRBV5-1 | few | TRBJ2-2
TGTGCCAGCAGCCGACAGGGAGCAACTAATGAAAAACTGTTTTTT | CASSRQGATNEKLFF | TRBD1 | TRBV11-2 | . | TRBJ1-4
TGTGCCAGCAGCTTTAGCGGGGGCTCCTACAATGAGCAGTTCTTC | CASSFSGGSYNEQFF | TRBD2 | TRBV5-4 | . | TRBJ2-1
TGTGCCAGCAGCTTCCGACTAGCGGGAGAGGGTGTGGGGGAGCTGTTTTTT | CASSFRLAGEGVGELFF | TRBD2 | TRBV7-8 | . | TRBJ2-2
TGTGCCAGCAGTGAAGAAAGGCAGGGTAAAGGGGAGCTGTTTTTT | CASSEERQGKGELFF | . | TRBV2 | . | TRBJ2-2
TGTGCCAGCAGCTTGGAGACAGGGCGTGGGGCCAACGTCCTGACTTTC | CASSLETGRGANVLTF | TRBD1 | TRBV5-4 | . | TRBJ2-6
TGTGCCAGCAGCCTGAGGGCAGCAGGAAATGAGCAGTTCTTC | CASSLRAAGNEQFF | . | TRBV5-6 | . | TRBJ2-1
TGTGCCAGCAGGGCGACTAGCGGCAGATCCTACGAGCAGTACTTC | CASRATSGRSYEQYF | TRBD2 | TRBV2 | . | TRBJ2-7
TGTGCCATCGAGAGCCGGGGGGATTGGTACAATGAGCAGTTCTTC | CAIESRGDWYNEQFF | TRBD2 | TRBV10-3 | . | TRBJ2-1
TGCGCCAGCAGCTTGGAATTTAGTCGTGTGATCCAAGAGACCCAGTACTTC | CASSLEFSRVIQETQYF | . | TRBV5-1 | once | TRBJ2-5
TGTGCTAGTGGCAGACTAGCGGGAGGCCAAGAGACCCAGTACTTC | CASGRLAGGQETQYF | TRBD2 | TRBV12-5 | . | TRBJ2-5
TGCGCCAGCAGCTTTAACTACAATGAGCAGTTCTTC | CASSFNYNEQFF | . | TRBV5-1 | once | TRBJ2-1
TGTGCTAGCAGCTTAATCTCCCCCGGGGAGCTGTTTTTT | CASSLISPGELFF | . | TRBV7-7 | . | TRBJ2-2
TGCGCCAGCAGCTTGGAACTAGCGGGAGTTAATGAGCAGTTCTTC | CASSLELAGVNEQFF | TRBD2 | TRBV5-1 | . | TRBJ2-1
TGTGCCATCAGTGAGTCAAGAGGGAGAAGGTTCTTC | CAISESRGRRFF | . | TRBV10-3 | . | TRBJ2-1
TGTGCCAGCAGCTTGGGGGGGGGAGGGGCCAAAGAGACCCAGTACTTC | CASSLGGGGAKETQYF | TRBD2 | TRBV5-4 | . | TRBJ2-5
TGTGCCAGTAGTATTAACAGGGGAAAAGAGACCCAGTACTTC | CASSINRGKETQYF | TRBD1 | TRBV19 | many | TRBJ2-5
TGTGCCAGCAAACCCGGGACAGGGGGTAGGGAGCAGTACTTC | CASKPGTGGREQYF | TRBD1 | TRBV6-5 | . | TRBJ2-7